Presented here are 27 T cell receptor beta chains from one specimen sequenced in a study of tissue T cells after allogeneic stem cell transplantation. Sample time point: mouse harvest day 7 after allogeneic transplant. The graft held 10^6 splenic CD5+ T cells and 10^7 T-cell-depleted bone marrow cells. Some clones are missing from TCRdb's copy, which holds only in-frame ones; the method was immunoSEQ multiplex PCR. The sample has over 7,000 clones, around 48% seen once. The sample comprised gut tissue. These receptors all stem from a female BALB/c mouse given C57BL/6 T cells with graft-versus-host disease after an allogeneic hematopoietic cell transplant.

Turning to this clone: Germline and genes: mouse. From the germline J gene comes the end of the CDR3, since the read stops 1 residue before it. The gene calls are TRBV26 and TRBJ1-4; weak D call: TRBD1 (5 bases). The CDR3 contains 14 residues. The V gene lost 5 bases and the J gene lost 0 bases, with 7 bases spanning the gap. Germline-derived CDR1 and CDR2 are KGHPV and FQNQEV (reference sequence). The sequenced CDR3 bases are TGTGCCAGCAGTTACAGGATTTCCAACGAAAGATTATTT. Its protein is CASSYRISNERLF. The entire CDR3 protein is CASSYRISNERLFF. Based on the CDR3 plus reference TRBV26 and TRBJ1-4, the full variable domain is NSKVIQTPRYLVKGQGQKAKMRCIPEKGHPVVFWYQQNKNNEFKFLINFQNQEVLQQIDMTEKRFSAECPSNSPCSLEIQSSEAGDSALYLCASSYRISNERLFFGHGTKLSVL.

Only one count was recorded for this clone. Gene names refer to mouse genes. The read halts 1 residue ahead of the CDR3 end, with the missing end drawn from the germline J gene. Other DNA sequences of this sample code for an identical CDR3. The chain uses TRBV26 and TRBJ1-4; D gene unclear. The CDR3 has 13 amino acids. CDR1 is KGHPV, CDR2 FQNQEV, per germline (reference sequence). V was trimmed by 2 bases and J by 4 bases, leaving 5 bases between them. The CDR3 region is CASSLGNNERLFF. Partial CDR3 DNA: TGTGCCAGCAGTCTGGGCAACAACGAAAGATTATTT.

About this clone: Gene names follow the mouse nomenclature. The CDR3 end lies 1 residue beyond the end of the read and is filled in from the germline J gene. The chain uses TRBV23 and TRBJ2-3; the table's TRBD2 call for D was not verified on the DNA. The germline gives CDR1 KGHTA, CDR2 FQNQQP. The CDR3 covers 12 residues. The covered CDR3 bases are TGCTCCAGCAGGTCTAGTGCAGAAACGCTGTAT. Translation: CSSRSSAETLY. Given in full, the CDR3 is CSSRSSAETLYF.

This clone was seen a few times. All gene names here are mouse names. The observed sequence ends 1 residue before the CDR3 terminus, with the missing tail filled in from the germline J gene. This sequence joins TRBV19 and TRBJ1-2, with 7 bases fitting TRBD1. V trimming: 6 bases; J trimming: 0 bases; junction bases outside the gene matches: 5. The CDR3 has 14 residues. The V gene's germline CDR1 is FNHDT and CDR2 SITEND (reference sequence). The part of the CDR3 DNA that was read is TGTGCCAGCACCCTCGGGACAGCAAACTCCGACTACACC. This encodes CASTLGTANSDYT. In full, the CDR3 reads CASTLGTANSDYTF.

This clone has a handful of counts. The genes and germline here are from mouse. The read ends 1 residue before the CDR3 terminus; that terminus is restored from the germline J gene. The genes are TRBV26 and TRBJ2-3; D is ambiguous. V was cut by 5 bases and J by 0 bases, with 6 bases left in between. The CDR3 runs 13 residues. Per germline, CDR1 KGHPV and CDR2 FQNQEV (reference sequence). The sequenced CDR3 bases are TGTGCCAGCAGTTCCGTAAGTGCAGAAACGCTGTAT. Protein product: CASSSVSAETLY. Given in full, the CDR3 is CASSSVSAETLYF.

As concerns this clone: Gene names refer to mouse genes. The missing CDR3 end, 1 residue past where the read stops, is filled in from the germline J gene. The V call is TRBV2, the J call TRBJ1-6; D unclear. TRBJ1-6 is an ORF, and what it does is uncertain. The CDR3 loop spans 15 amino acids. The germline V gene encodes CDR1 LGHNA and CDR2 YSYQKL. Between the trimmed V and J ends, which lost 0 bases and 3 bases, there was a span of 6 bases. CDR3 loop: CASSQEPIYNSPLYF. The CDR3 DNA, read in part, is TGTGCCAGCAGCCAAGAACCGATCTATAATTCGCCCCTCTAC.

Of note for this clone: Gene names are mouse gene names. The read halts 1 residue ahead of the CDR3 end, with the missing end drawn from the germline J gene. This sequence joins TRBV19 and TRBJ2-4, with 7 bases lining up with TRBD2. Unmatched junction bases numbered 3, after V lost 4 bases and J lost 1 base. This CDR3 is built from 14 residues. Germline CDR1 reads FNHDT; CDR2 reads SITEND (reference sequence). The CDR3 sequence: CASSPGTGQNTLYF. Incomplete CDR3 DNA: TGTGCCAGCAGTCCCGGGACTGGTCAAAACACCTTGTAC.

This clone is deemed medium-sized (0.01 to 0.1%). All gene names here are mouse names. From the germline J gene comes the end of the CDR3, since the read stops 1 residue before it. The genes are TRBV17 and TRBJ1-1; D gene unclear. This CDR3 has 14 amino acids. V dropped 3 bases and J dropped 0 bases, with 8 bases sitting between them. Germline V gene data show CDR1 as MNHDT and CDR2 as YYDKIL. The part of the CDR3 DNA that was read is TGTGCTAGCAGTAGTCGCCAGTCAAACACAGAAGTCTTC. It encodes CASSSRQSNTEVF. The full CDR3 sequence reads CASSSRQSNTEVFF.

This clone is labeled large. These gene names are mouse names. The CDR3 end lies 1 residue beyond the end of the read and is filled in from the germline J gene. The V and J genes are TRBV5 and TRBJ2-7; D is unresolved. Trimming stripped 4 bases from V and 0 bases from J, with 7 bases between. The CDR3 has 13 residues. Germline CDR1 reads LGHNA; CDR2 reads YNLKQL (reference sequence). The CDR3 spells CASSLDDSYEQYF. The CDR3 DNA, read in part, is TGTGCCAGCAGCCTGGATGACTCCTATGAACAGTAC.

This clone came up a few times. The listed genes are named as in mouse. From the germline J gene comes the end of the CDR3, since the read stops 1 residue before it. The chain uses TRBV4 and TRBJ2-7, with D tentatively TRBD1 (6 bases). The CDR3 sequence is 14 residues long. V was shortened by 4 bases and J by 0 bases, with 10 bases between the two germline ends. Germline V gives CDR1 LGHDT, CDR2 YNNKQL (reference sequence). The CDR3 DNA, read in part, is TGTGCCAGCAGCTCCGGGACAAACTCCTATGAACAGTAC. Protein product: CASSSGTNSYEQY. The entire CDR3 sequence reads CASSSGTNSYEQYF.

A word on this clone: Germline and genes: mouse. The read stops 1 residue short of the end of the CDR3; the missing end is completed from the germline J gene. The gene calls are TRBV12-1 and TRBJ2-5; D not certain. The V gene lost 0 bases and the J gene lost 2 bases, with 8 bases spanning the gap. This CDR3 comprises 14 residues. Germline loops: CDR1 SGHSN, CDR2 HYEKVE. Incomplete CDR3 DNA: TGTGCCAGCTCTCTCGAAGAGGTCCAAGACACCCAGTAC. It specifies CASSLEEVQDTQY. The CDR3, in full, reads CASSLEEVQDTQYF.

This clone showed up just a few times. Gene names and germline match the mouse. The read ends 1 residue before the CDR3 terminus; that terminus is restored from the germline J gene. The chain recombines TRBV3 with TRBJ1-2; D is possibly TRBD1 (6 bases). V lost 3 bases and J lost 4, with 12 bases in between. Germline V lookup: CDR1 SNHLY, CDR2 FYNGKV (reference sequence). There are 14 residues in the CDR3. Partial CDR3 DNA: TGTGCCAGCAGCTTCAACAGGGAGGGCTCCGACTACACC. Residues: CASSFNREGSDYT. The entire CDR3 reads CASSFNREGSDYTF. Drawing the rest from reference TRBV3 and TRBJ1-2, the complete variable domain is GPKVLQIPSHQIIDMGQMVTLNCDPVSNHLYFYWYKQILGQQMEFLVNFYNGKVMEKSKLFKDQFSVERPDGSYFTLKIQPTALEDSAVYFCASSFNREGSDYTFGSGTRLLVI.

Only a few counts were recorded for this clone. The gene symbols are mouse symbols. The observed sequence ends 1 residue before the CDR3 terminus, with the missing tail filled in from the germline J gene. The gene calls are TRBV5 and TRBJ2-3; D tentatively fits TRBD1 or TRBD2 (5 bases each). CDR3 length: 13 residues. Germline V gene data show CDR1 as LGHNA and CDR2 as YNLKQL (reference sequence). The ends were cut back, 4 bases at V and 3 bases at J, with 8 bases in the middle. CDR3: CASSRRGAETLYF. CDR3 bases read: TGTGCCAGCAGCCGGCGGGGGGCAGAAACGCTGTAT.

This clone was picked up one time. Germline and genes here are mouse. Sequencing ends 1 residue short of the CDR3 end; the germline J gene provides the rest. V gene TRBV3 combines with J gene TRBJ2-3, with D possibly TRBD1 on 6 matching bases. This CDR3 spans 13 amino acids. Trimming took 5 bases from V and 6 from J, leaving 12 bases between them. CDR1 is SNHLY and CDR2 is FYNGKV in the germline V gene (reference sequence). The sequenced CDR3 bases are TGTGCCAGCAGCCCCCGAACAGGGGAAACGCTGTAT. This translates into CASSPRTGETLY. The whole CDR3 sequence reads CASSPRTGETLYF.

Comments on this clone: The gene names here belong to mouse. The read falls 1 residue short of the CDR3 end, and the missing part is taken from the germline J gene. V is TRBV23 and J is TRBJ2-3; TRBD1, the D gene given by the table, was not confirmed from the DNA. The CDR3 totals 14 residues. Germline V gene sequence: CDR1 KGHTA, CDR2 FQNQQP. The CDR3 loop reads CSSSRQGSAETLYF. CDR3 DNA (partial): TGCTCCAGCAGTCGCCAGGGTAGTGCAGAAACGCTGTAT. Full variable domain (outside the CDR3, taken from reference TRBV23 and TRBJ2-3): DAAVTQKPRYLIKMKGQEAEMKCIPEKGHTAVFWYQQKQSKELKFLIYFQNQQPLDQIDMVKERFSAVCPSSSLCSLGIRTCEAEDSALYLCSSSRQGSAETLYFGSGTRLTVL.

This clone has just a few counts. Gene names refer to mouse genes. Read sequence stops 1 residue before the CDR3 end, and the germline J gene provides the missing end. The V and J genes are TRBV26 and TRBJ1-2, with 8 bases fitting TRBD1. This CDR3 is built from 13 residues. After removal of 2 bases from V and 4 bases from J, the junction contained 0 bases not matched to a gene. CDR1 KGHPV and CDR2 FQNQEV come from the germline V gene (reference sequence). The covered CDR3 bases are TGTGCCAGCAGTCTGGGACAGGGCTCCGACTACACC. The encoded protein is CASSLGQGSDYT. The full CDR3 is CASSLGQGSDYTF.

Details on this clone: These gene names are mouse names. The sequence runs out 1 residue before the end of the CDR3; the remainder is reconstructed from the germline J gene. The chain recombines TRBV26 with TRBJ2-2, with 10 bases fitting TRBD2. Germline V gene lookup returns CDR1 KGHPV and CDR2 FQNQEV (reference sequence). Trimming took 5 bases from V and 1 from J; bases not matched to a gene: 1. This CDR3 has 15 residues. This CDR3 reads CASSWTGGNTGQLYF. Incomplete CDR3 DNA: TGTGCCAGCAGTTGGACTGGGGGAAACACCGGGCAGCTCTAC.

Concerning this clone: The genes are named according to mouse. Read coverage stops 1 residue before the CDR3 terminus; the germline J gene supplies the remainder. The chain combines TRBV1 with TRBJ2-4; D assignment may be TRBD1 or TRBD2 (5 bases each). Germline assignment: CDR1 NSQYPW and CDR2 LRSPGD (reference sequence). V was cut by 0 bases and J by 2 bases, with 9 bases left in between. The CDR3 loop spans 15 amino acids. The sequenced CDR3 bases are TGCACCTGCAGTGCAGATCTAGGGACTCAAAACACCTTGTAC. This translates into CTCSADLGTQNTLY. The full CDR3 is CTCSADLGTQNTLYF.

This clone was picked up one time. Germline and genes: mouse. The observed sequence ends 1 residue before the CDR3 terminus, with the missing tail filled in from the germline J gene. V and J are TRBV26 and TRBJ1-3; D is possibly TRBD1 (5 bases). Germline V gives CDR1 KGHPV, CDR2 FQNQEV (reference sequence). V shed 0 bases and J shed 2 bases, with 11 bases lying between them. The CDR3 runs 16 residues. The sequenced part of the CDR3 DNA is TGTGCCAGCAGTCTGTCGGGCCCCAGGGCTGGAAATACGCTCTAT. Its translation: CASSLSGPRAGNTLY. The complete CDR3 protein is CASSLSGPRAGNTLYF.

In the case of this clone: Gene names refer to mouse genes. CDR3: CASSLAGTGGYEQYF. The sequenced part of the CDR3 DNA is TGTGCAAGCAGCTTAGCGGGGACTGGGGGTTATGAACAGTAC. J is TRBJ2-7 and V is TRBV16, with 11 bases matching TRBD2. The read is 1 residue too short to cover the CDR3 end, so that end is filled in from the germline J gene. J gave up 4 bases and V 1 base, and 3 bases lay outside the gene matches. Per the germline V gene, CDR1 is SGHSA and CDR2 is FRNQAP. CDR3 length: 15 amino acids.

Concerning this clone: Mouse germline and gene names are used. The observed sequence ends 1 residue before the CDR3 terminus, with the missing tail filled in from the germline J gene. The J gene is TRBJ2-1, the V gene TRBV26; no reliable D call. V lost 6 bases to trimming and J lost 0 bases, with 9 bases between them. The CDR3 runs to 14 residues. Germline V lookup: CDR1 KGHPV, CDR2 FQNQEV (reference sequence). The DNA read from the CDR3 is TGTGCCAGCAGCCCTCCCAGTAACTATGCTGAGCAGTTC. The encoded protein is CASSPPSNYAEQF. The entire CDR3 is CASSPPSNYAEQFF.

With respect to this clone: Any gene name here is a mouse gene name. The CDR3 end lies 1 residue beyond the end of the read and is filled in from the germline J gene. V gene TRBV13-3 combines with J gene TRBJ2-7, with 8 nucleotides matching TRBD2. The V gene end was trimmed by 3 bases and the J gene end by 6 bases; junction bases not matched to a gene: 8. Germline V lookup: CDR1 NNHDY, CDR2 SYVADS. The length of the CDR3 is 14 residues. Partial CDR3 DNA: TGTGCCAGCAGTGGCTTCTGGGGGGAGGGTGAACAGTAC. It encodes CASSGFWGEGEQY. The complete CDR3 protein is CASSGFWGEGEQYF.

Turning to this clone: The listed genes are named as in mouse. The CDR3 end lies 1 residue beyond the end of the read and is filled in from the germline J gene. The genes are TRBV19 and TRBJ2-1; D could derive from TRBD1 or TRBD2 (5 bases each). The germline V gene encodes CDR1 FNHDT and CDR2 SITEND (reference sequence). The CDR3 sequence is 14 residues long. Trimming removed 3 bases at V and 2 bases at J, with 9 bases between. CDR3 loop: CASSSGGYYAEQFF. The CDR3 DNA, read in part, is TGTGCCAGCAGTAGCGGGGGATACTATGCTGAGCAGTTC. Supplemented by reference TRBV19 and TRBJ2-1, the full variable domain reads GGIITQTPKFLIGQEGQKLTLKCQQNFNHDTMYWYRQDSGKGLRLIYYSITENDLQKGDLSEGYDASREKKSSFSLTVTSAQKNEMAVFLCASSSGGYYAEQFFGPGTRLTVL.

In its sample, this clone ranks as medium-sized (0.01 to 0.1%). Mouse gene names apply. The sequenced part of the CDR3 DNA is TGTGCCAGCAGTTTCGAGGGGAACACCTTGTAC. Residues: CASSFEGNTLY. The full CDR3 sequence reads CASSFEGNTLYF. This chain links TRBV14 with TRBJ2-4; TRBD1 might be the D (5 bases). The read is 1 residue too short to cover the CDR3 end, so that end is filled in from the germline J gene. The germline V gene has CDR1 SGHDT and CDR2 FRDEAV. Trimming removed 1 base at V and 6 bases at J, with 6 bases between. This CDR3 region has 12 residues.

This clone was seen just once. Gene names refer to mouse genes. The DNA read from the CDR3 is TGCACCTGCAGTGCCGGCAGGGGGCACTCCGACTACACC. The encoded protein is CTCSAGRGHSDYT. The full CDR3 protein is CTCSAGRGHSDYTF. V usage is TRBV1 and J usage is TRBJ1-2; 8 bases match TRBD1. The missing CDR3 end, 1 residue past where the read stops, is filled in from the germline J gene. There are 14 residues in the CDR3. Germline loops: CDR1 NSQYPW, CDR2 LRSPGD (reference sequence). V lost 3 bases to trimming and J lost 3 bases; unmatched junction nucleotides: 3.

This clone ranks as medium-sized (0.01 to 0.1%). Gene and germline names: mouse. The read gets to within 1 residue of the CDR3 end, and the germline J gene fills in the rest. This sequence joins TRBV3 and TRBJ2-3; D tentatively fits TRBD1 or TRBD2 (5 bases each). CDR3 length equals 14 residues. The germline V gene has CDR1 SNHLY and CDR2 FYNGKV (reference sequence). Trimming left V 3 bases short and J 3 bases short, with 10 bases between. The covered CDR3 bases are TGTGCCAGCAGCTTCGGGGGACGCGCAGAAACGCTGTAT. Encoded protein: CASSFGGRAETLY. The whole CDR3 region reads CASSFGGRAETLYF. Full variable domain (missing parts from reference TRBV3 and TRBJ2-3): GPKVLQIPSHQIIDMGQMVTLNCDPVSNHLYFYWYKQILGQQMEFLVNFYNGKVMEKSKLFKDQFSVERPDGSYFTLKIQPTALEDSAVYFCASSFGGRAETLYFGSGTRLTVL.

As concerns this clone: Gene and germline names: mouse. The sequenced fragment ends 1 residue before the CDR3 boundary, so the rest is inferred from the germline J gene. The rearrangement uses TRBV26 and TRBJ1-6; no reliable D call. TRBJ1-6 is an ORF for which the function is uncertain. Germline V gene data show CDR1 as KGHPV and CDR2 as FQNQEV (reference sequence). The V gene lost 1 base and the J gene lost 5 bases, with 3 bases spanning the gap. The CDR3 spans 13 residues. CDR3 sequence reads: CASSLWDNSPLYF. The DNA read from the CDR3 is TGTGCCAGCAGTCTGTGGGATAATTCGCCCCTCTAC.